The next 15 T cell receptor beta chains were all read from a single sample in a study of T cells in Graves' hyperthyroidism and ophthalmopathy (dated by TCRdb to between 2018 and 2021). Preparation of the library involved multiplex PCR. The sample was run on an Illumina HiSeq 2000. Amplification of TCR beta CDR3 regions was carried out from RNA transcripts. For the first round of RT-PCR on the TCR CDR3, the HTBI primer set was used together with the Qiagen OneStep RT-PCR kit. The public reads were reanalyzed by TCRdb: fastp trimming at Q25, MiXCR alignment, in-frame beta chains only. Under each unique CDR3 protein, matching rows form one entry showing the most common genes and DNA. This sample lists 160,000 or so distinct CDR3 sequences; just under 9.5% were detected once. The ten largest clones add up to roughly a fifth of the sample. Sequencing input: blood. Receptors were obtained from a woman aged 18-29 years with Graves' hyperthyroidism that later progressed to Graves' ophthalmopathy.

The genes are TRBV27 and TRBJ1-5; 9 bases map to TRBD1. The CDR3 is 17 amino acids. V lost 2 bases and J lost 5; bases outside the gene matches: 10. The germline V gene encodes CDR1 MNHEY and CDR2 SMNVEV (reference sequence). CDR3 amino acids: CASSLRRGTGNHQPQHF. In DNA form, the CDR3 reads TGTGCCAGCAGTTTAAGGCGAGGGACAGGGAACCATCAGCCCCAGCATTTT.

This clonotype was detected many times. This chain connects TRBV27 to TRBJ2-2; D possibly corresponds to TRBD1 (6 bases). CDR3 size: 16 residues. V was shortened by 7 bases and J by 0 bases, with 15 bases between the two germline ends. Germline CDR1 and CDR2: MNHEY and SMNVEV (reference sequence). CDR3 bases: TGTGCCAGCACCGACCTACAGGGCGCGAACACCGGGGAGCTGTTTTTT. Encoded protein: CASTDLQGANTGELFF.

This clonotype was seen many times. The gene calls are TRBV24-1 and TRBJ2-1; D is unresolved. The CDR3 covers 16 residues. The germline CDR1 and CDR2 sequences are KGHDR and SFDVKD. V was trimmed by 3 bases and J by 4 bases, leaving 15 bases between them. The CDR3 is CATSDPSEGPYNEQFF. CDR3 nucleotides: TGTGCCACCAGTGATCCTAGTGAAGGGCCTTACAATGAGCAGTTCTTC.

This clonotype appeared many times. J is TRBJ1-1 and V is TRBV19; possibly TRBD1 for D (6 bases). The V gene lost 3 bases and the J gene lost 0 bases, with 20 bases spanning the gap. CDR1 and CDR2 from the germline V gene are LNHDA and SQIVND (reference sequence). The CDR3 contains 18 residues. The CDR3 loop is CASSIRRGQGGMNTEAFF. For the CDR3, the DNA is TGTGCCAGTAGTATCCGCCGGGGGCAGGGAGGCATGAACACTGAAGCTTTCTTT.

The chain recombines TRBV28 with TRBJ2-7, with 9 bases that match TRBD2. V lost 5 bases to trimming and J lost 5 bases; unmatched junction nucleotides: 16. In germline, CDR1 is MDHEN, CDR2 SYDVKM. The CDR3 has 17 residues. CDR3 protein: CASSPAGTSGTSNEQYF. CDR3 coding DNA: TGTGCCAGCAGTCCCGCAGGGACTTCCGGGACTAGCAACGAGCAGTACTTC.

The chain uses TRBV4-1 and TRBJ2-3; TRBD2 aligns across 11 bases. The germline V gene has CDR1 MGHRA and CDR2 YSYEKL. The CDR3 is made up of 15 amino acids. Trimming took 3 bases from V and 8 from J; bases not matched to a gene: 7. The CDR3 DNA reads as TGCGCCAGCAGCCATAAGGGGCTAGCGGGAGGTACGCAGTATTTT. As protein: CASSHKGLAGGTQYF.

This clonotype has ten or more counts. V gene TRBV11-1 combines with J gene TRBJ1-2; D gene uncertain. The CDR3 is made up of 12 amino acids. The ends were cut back, 1 base at V and 13 bases at J, with 13 bases in the middle. Germline CDR1 is SGHAT and CDR2 is FQDESV (reference sequence). For the CDR3, the DNA is TGTGCCAGCAGCTTAGGGCGCGCTTACATCACCTTC. Translated, it gives CASSLGRAYITF.

This clonotype occurred many times. The chain is built from TRBV2 and TRBJ1-1; D remains ambiguous. The CDR3 has 14 amino acids. V lost 7 bases and J 1 base, leaving 13 bases between the germline ends. The germline V gene encodes CDR1 SNHLY and CDR2 FYNNEI. CDR3 loop: CASIVLRKNTEAFF. The CDR3 nucleotides read TGTGCCAGCATCGTTTTAAGAAAGAACACTGAAGCTTTCTTT.

The sample holds a few counts of this clonotype. This sequence joins TRBV7-3 and TRBJ2-2; no clear D. The CDR3 is made up of 14 amino acids. CDR1 is SGHTA, CDR2 FQGTGA, per germline. V lost 4 bases and J 7 bases, leaving 13 bases between the germline ends. The CDR3 DNA sequence: TGTGCCAGCAGCTCCGGGTTTGCGGACGGGGAGCTGTTTTTT. It codes for CASSSGFADGELFF.

This clonotype has a count of ten or more. This chain joins TRBV27 and TRBJ2-1; 12 bases fit TRBD2. CDR3 length: 16 residues. Germline assignment: CDR1 MNHEY and CDR2 SMNVEV (reference sequence). V lost 7 bases, J lost 0 bases, and 4 bases stayed unmatched. Here the CDR3 reads CASTSGRALSYNEQFF. Here the CDR3 DNA reads TGTGCCAGCACTAGCGGGAGGGCCCTCTCCTACAATGAGCAGTTCTTC.

In this sample, this clonotype turned up many times. The V call is TRBV30, the J call TRBJ2-7; TRBD2 is a possible D gene (7 bases). There are 15 residues in the CDR3. Deletions cut 4 bases from V and 2 bases from J, with 18 bases between. Germline V CDR1 and CDR2: GTSNPN, SVGIG (reference sequence). The CDR3 nucleotides are TGTGCCTGGACCTGGGGGAGGGGGACGACCTACGAGCAGTACTTC. Translation: CAWTWGRGTTYEQYF.

The sample holds many counts of this clonotype. The chain recombines TRBV11-2 with TRBJ2-3; 8 bases map to TRBD2. The CDR3 is made up of 17 amino acids. The V and J ends lost 5 bases and 4 bases, in that order; junction bases with no gene match: 14. Germline CDR1 and CDR2: SGHAT and FQNNGV. Written as DNA, the CDR3 is TGTGCCAGCAGCCCCAAAGTGACTAGCGCGAGCGCAGATACGCAGTATTTT. The encoded protein is CASSPKVTSASADTQYF.

This clonotype was observed at least ten times. The V gene is TRBV20-1, the J gene TRBJ2-1, with unresolved D. Trimming pared 0 bases from V and 0 bases from J, leaving 9 bases between. Germline CDR1 DFQATT, CDR2 SNEGSKA (reference sequence). The CDR3 is made up of 15 amino acids. The CDR3 loop is CSAREVSFSYNEQFF. The CDR3 DNA reads as TGCAGTGCTAGAGAAGTTTCCTTCTCCTACAATGAGCAGTTCTTC.

As for this clonotype: A much larger clone differs from this one at a single base, so this may be a read error. The J gene is TRBJ2-1, the V gene TRBV5-6; TRBD2 matches at 7 bases. This CDR3 has 16 residues. CDR1 SGHDT and CDR2 YYEEEE come from the germline V gene. CDR3 sequence: CASSLALRRDYNEKFF. In DNA, the CDR3 is TGTGCCAGCAGCTTGGCCCTTCGAAGGGACTACAATGAGAAGTTCTTC.

This clonotype was found once. This sequence may be a read error, since a much larger clone differs from it by one base. The rearrangement joins TRBV29-1 to TRBJ2-2, with 11 bases fitting TRBD2. With V trimmed by 7 bases and J by 3 bases, 13 bases remained unmatched. The CDR3 loop spans 17 amino acids. The V gene's germline CDR1 is SQVTM and CDR2 ANQGSEA. DNA for the CDR3: TGCAGCGAGGTCGATAGCGGGAGGGGGTCCGACACCGGGGAGCTGTTTTTT. Its translation is CSEVDSGRGSDTGELFF.